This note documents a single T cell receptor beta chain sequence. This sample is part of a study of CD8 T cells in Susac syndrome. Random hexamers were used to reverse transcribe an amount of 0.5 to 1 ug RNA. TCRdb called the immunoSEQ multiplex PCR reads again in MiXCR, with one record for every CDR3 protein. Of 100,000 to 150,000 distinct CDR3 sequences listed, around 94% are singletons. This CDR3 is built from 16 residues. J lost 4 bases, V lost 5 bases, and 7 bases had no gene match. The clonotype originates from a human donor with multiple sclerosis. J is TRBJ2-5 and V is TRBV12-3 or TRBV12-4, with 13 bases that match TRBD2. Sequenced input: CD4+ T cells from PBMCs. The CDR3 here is CASSRTGTSGTETQYF. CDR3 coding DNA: TGTGCCAGCAGTCGAACCGGGACTAGCGGGACAGAGACCCAGTACTTC.